Below, 19 T cell receptor beta chains from the same sample are listed, as sequenced in a study of OX40 agonist ivuxolimab in advanced cancers. Sequencing used immunoSEQ multiplex PCR; TCRdb keeps in-frame clones, though not all of them. The sample records more than 50,000 clones, approximately 84% being singletons. The sample was CD4+ or CD8+ T cells sorted from blood, taken in a trial of the OX40 agonist ivuxolimab. These receptors originate from an adult with an advanced solid tumor such as melanoma, head and neck, liver or kidney cancer.

J is TRBJ1-1 and V is TRBV28; no clear D gene. Deletions cut 6 bases from V and 6 bases from J, with 8 bases between. This CDR3 contains 11 residues. Looked up from germline, CDR1 is MDHEN and CDR2 is SYDVKM. CDR3 protein: CASRGISEAFF. The CDR3 DNA reads as TGTGCCAGCAGGGGAATCTCTGAAGCTTTCTTT.

The chain couples TRBV27 to TRBJ2-4; D gene uncertain. The CDR3 consists of 14 residues. Germline lookup yields CDR1 MNHEY and CDR2 SMNVEV (reference sequence). V was trimmed by 3 bases and J by 0 bases, leaving 6 bases between them. Here the CDR3 reads CASSFSLAKNIQYF. For the CDR3, the DNA is TGTGCCAGCAGTTTTTCCCTAGCCAAAAACATTCAGTACTTC.

The CDR3 sequence: CAIRNGTSGYEQYF. CDR3 DNA: TGTGCCATCAGAAACGGGACTAGCGGCTACGAGCAGTACTTC. The V and J genes are TRBV10-3 and TRBJ2-7, with TRBD2 matching 11 bases. CDR3 length equals 14 residues. The ends lost 6 bases at V and 3 bases at J; junction bases unmatched: 4. Germline V CDR1 and CDR2: ENHRY, SYGVKD.

V is TRBV28 and J is TRBJ2-7, with a tentative D call TRBD1 (6 bases). Trimming stripped 5 bases from V and 3 bases from J, with 14 bases between. There are 14 residues in the CDR3. In germline, CDR1 is MDHEN, CDR2 SYDVKM. The CDR3 nucleotides read TGTGCCAGCAGTACAGGGACAAGCGGCTACGAGCAGTACTTC. This codes for CASSTGTSGYEQYF.

The CDR3 coding sequence is TGTGCCAGCAGTTTAGTCGTCCCGGGACAGGGTGGTGGCTACACCTTC. Protein product: CASSLVVPGQGGGYTF. The chain joins TRBV28 to TRBJ1-2; 9 bases map to TRBD1. CDR3 length equals 16 residues. V shed 2 bases, J shed 7 bases, and the junction held 11 bases outside the gene matches. CDR1 is MDHEN, CDR2 SYDVKM, per germline.

The V gene is TRBV4-1, the J gene TRBJ2-2; the D gene is possibly TRBD1 (5 bases). Germline lookup yields CDR1 MGHRA and CDR2 YSYEKL. Deletions cut 3 bases from V and 5 bases from J, with 13 bases between. The CDR3 loop spans 15 amino acids. This CDR3 is CASSHRVVDTGELFF. The CDR3 DNA sequence: TGCGCCAGCAGCCACAGGGTAGTAGATACCGGGGAGCTGTTTTTT.

This rearrangement joins TRBV6-9 to TRBJ1-2; D is ambiguous. The V gene lost 5 bases and the J gene lost 3 bases, with 10 bases spanning the gap. The germline CDR1 and CDR2 sequences are MNHGY and SVAAGI. The CDR3 runs to 13 residues. The CDR3 bases are TGTGCCAGCAGTGAAGATAGGGACTATGGCTACACCTTC. Its protein is CASSEDRDYGYTF.

This chain connects TRBV2 to TRBJ2-1; TRBD1 is a possible D gene (6 bases). Trimming cost V 4 bases and J 10 bases, with 17 bases left between them. CDR1 is SNHLY and CDR2 is FYNNEI in the germline V gene. This CDR3 comprises 14 residues. For the CDR3, the DNA is TGTGCCAGCAGTGCTGCGACGGGACAAACCGAGCAGTTCTTC. This encodes CASSAATGQTEQFF. Drawing the rest from reference TRBV2 and TRBJ2-1, the complete variable domain is EPEVTQTPSHQVTQMGQEVILRCVPISNHLYFYWYRQILGQKVEFLVSFYNNEISEKSEIFDDQFSVERPDGSNFTLKIRSTKLEDSAMYFCASSAATGQTEQFFGPGTRLTVL.

This rearrangement joins TRBV7-6 to TRBJ1-2; 8 nucleotides line up with TRBD1. The CDR3 contains 16 residues. Germline lookup yields CDR1 SGHVS and CDR2 FNYEAQ. V trimming: 6 bases; J trimming: 0 bases; junction bases outside the gene matches: 9. CDR3 in DNA: TGTGCCAGCAGTCAGGCGTCAGGGGGCTCTAACTATGGCTACACCTTC. Amino acids: CASSQASGGSNYGYTF.

V usage is TRBV7-2 and J usage is TRBJ2-7, with D possibly being TRBD1 or TRBD2 (5 bases each). Germline V gives CDR1 SGHTA, CDR2 FQGNSA. V was clipped by 1 base and J by 11 bases, with 12 bases between them. This CDR3 contains 12 residues. CDR3 amino acids: CASSLESGLKYF. In nucleotides, the CDR3 is TGTGCCAGCAGCTTAGAGTCGGGGCTGAAGTACTTC. The entire variable domain, with the rest obtained from reference TRBV7-2 and TRBJ2-7, is as follows: GAGVSQSPSNKVTEKGKDVELRCDPISGHTALYWYRQSLGQGLEFLIYFQGNSAPDKSGLPSDRFSAERTGGSVSTLTIQRTQQEDSAVYLCASSLESGLKYFGPGTRLTVT.

The rearrangement joins TRBV5-1 to TRBJ2-2; TRBD2 matches 8 bases. Germline CDR1 is SGHRS and CDR2 is YFSETQ. This CDR3 has 15 residues. V shed 7 bases, J shed 0 bases, and the junction held 5 bases outside the gene matches. The CDR3 DNA sequence: TGCGCCAGCGCGACTAGCGACCCGAACACCGGGGAGCTGTTTTTT. Translating gives CASATSDPNTGELFF.

The chain joins TRBV4-1 to TRBJ1-3, with TRBD1 as a possible D gene (5 bases). The length of the CDR3 is 15 residues. With 0 bases removed from V and 3 bases from J, the gap between germline ends came to 9 bases. Germline V lookup: CDR1 MGHRA, CDR2 YSYEKL. The CDR3 sequence is CASSQDGGYGNTIYF. For the CDR3, the DNA is TGCGCCAGCAGCCAAGATGGGGGGTATGGAAACACCATATATTTT.

This clone was recorded a few times. The chain combines TRBV19 with TRBJ1-5, with TRBD1 identical over 8 bases. This CDR3 has 14 amino acids. J lost 5 bases, V lost 4 bases, and 4 bases had no gene match. Looked up from germline, CDR1 is LNHDA and CDR2 is SQIVND (reference sequence). The CDR3 nucleotides are TGTGCCAGTAGTAGGACAGGGTTCGATCAGCCCCAGCATTTT. Protein: CASSRTGFDQPQHF.

This clone occurred a few times. The J gene is TRBJ1-6, the V gene TRBV2, with 7 bases identical to TRBD1. Trimming cost V 8 bases and J 6 bases; bases outside gene matches: 10. The CDR3 is 15 residues long. Looked up from germline, CDR1 is SNHLY and CDR2 is FYNNEI. The CDR3 protein is CASEENRGGNSPLHF. CDR3 coding DNA: TGTGCCAGCGAAGAGAACAGGGGAGGTAATTCACCCCTCCACTTT.

This clone occurred a few times. V and J are TRBV21-1 and TRBJ2-6; the table calls TRBD2, which could not be checked here. TRBV21-1 is deemed a pseudogene. The CDR3 sequence is 17 residues long. The CDR3 here is CASSKRAGGSGANVLTF. CDR3 nucleotides: TGTGCCAGCAGCAAACGAGCGGGAGGCTCTGGGGCCAACGTCCTGACTTTC.

The genes are TRBV2 and TRBJ1-4; 9 bases fit TRBD1. The CDR3 runs to 16 residues. Losses at the gene ends were 6 bases for V and 7 bases for J; bases not matched to a gene: 12. Germline V gene sequence: CDR1 SNHLY, CDR2 FYNNEI. CDR3 sequence: CASSLWSGQGSEKLFF. The CDR3, as DNA: TGTGCCAGCAGCCTTTGGTCGGGACAGGGAAGTGAAAAACTGTTTTTT. Variable domain in full (rest from reference TRBV2 and TRBJ1-4): EPEVTQTPSHQVTQMGQEVILRCVPISNHLYFYWYRQILGQKVEFLVSFYNNEISEKSEIFDDQFSVERPDGSNFTLKIRSTKLEDSAMYFCASSLWSGQGSEKLFFGSGTQLSVL.

V usage is TRBV4-1 and J usage is TRBJ1-1; 8 bases are a match to TRBD1. CDR3 size: 15 residues. With V trimmed by 4 bases and J by 1 base, 5 bases remained unmatched. Germline V gene lookup returns CDR1 MGHRA and CDR2 YSYEKL. CDR3 sequence reads: CASSRDGQGNTEAFF. In DNA form, the CDR3 reads TGCGCCAGCAGCCGGGATGGACAGGGGAACACTGAAGCTTTCTTT.

V and J are TRBV5-1 and TRBJ2-3, with 12 bases identical to TRBD1. Per germline, CDR1 SGHRS and CDR2 YFSETQ. There are 16 residues in the CDR3. The junction had 7 bases not matched to a gene; V was cut back by 4 bases and J by 4 bases. CDR3 bases: TGCGCCAGCAGCCCCGCGGGACAGGGGGCCGCAGATACGCAGTATTTT. Amino acids: CASSPAGQGAADTQYF. Full variable domain (outside the CDR3, taken from reference TRBV5-1 and TRBJ2-3): KAGVTQTPRYLIKTRGQQVTLSCSPISGHRSVSWYQQTPGQGLQFLFEYFSETQRNKGNFPGRFSGRQFSNSRSEMNVSTLELGDSALYLCASSPAGQGAADTQYFGPGTRLTVL.

The rearrangement uses TRBV6-6 and TRBJ1-5, with D hard to call. The germline V and J ends were trimmed by 5 bases and 0 bases, with 11 bases remaining between them. CDR3 length: 15 residues. The germline V gene has CDR1 MNHNY and CDR2 SVGAGI (reference sequence). For the CDR3, the DNA is TGTGCCAGCAGTGAGTATCCCTATAGCAATCAGCCCCAGCATTTT. Its translation is CASSEYPYSNQPQHF.